The rows below give T cell receptor beta chains drawn from one sample of a study of immune heterogeneity within non-small cell lung tumors. From the multiplex PCR reads, TCRdb called clonotypes with MiXCR, one entry per CDR3 protein. Of roughly 13,000 distinct CDR3 sequences in the sample, roughly 22% are singletons; the top ten hold under 5.5%. Specimen: lung tumor tissue. Every receptor here comes from a man in his sixties with non-small cell lung cancer. CDR3s include the opening cysteine and the closing phenylalanine or tryptophan. Each record gives: V gene, clone size, J gene, D gene, CDR3 DNA, CDR3 protein. D genes are given only for firm matches. The size of a clone is reported for some rows only, either as once, few or many, or as a class for expanded clones.

>TRBV4-1|few|TRBJ2-7|.
TGCGCCAGCAGCCAAGATGACAGGTCGAGCTCCTACGAGCAGTACTTC
CASSQDDRSSSYEQYF
>TRBV2|.|TRBJ2-3|TRBD1
TGTGCCAGCAGTCGGGACAGGGTTCTCTACACAGATACGCAGTATTTT
CASSRDRVLYTDTQYF
>TRBV3-1|.|TRBJ2-1|.
TGTGCCAGCAGCCAAGATCGGGGGAATGAGCAGTTCTTC
CASSQDRGNEQFF
>TRBV7-9|.|TRBJ2-2|TRBD1
TGTGCCAGCAGCACCGAGGACAGGGCCGTAACCGGGGAGCTGTTTTTT
CASSTEDRAVTGELFF
>TRBV6-1|many|TRBJ2-5|.
TGTGCCAGCAGTGGACAGGAGAAAGAGACCCAGTACTTC
CASSGQEKETQYF
>TRBV12-3/TRBV12-4|many|TRBJ2-6|.
TGTGCCAGCAGTTCCTCCGATCGTAACGTCCTGACTTTC
CASSSSDRNVLTF
>TRBV28|medium-sized|TRBJ2-7|TRBD1
TGTGCCAGCACCTTCGGGGACAGGGAGGTCTACGAGCAGTACTTC
CASTFGDREVYEQYF
>TRBV2|few|TRBJ2-7|.
TGTGTCAGCAGTCAAGGGACAATCGAGCAGTACTTC
CVSSQGTIEQYF
>TRBV7-8|.|TRBJ2-2|.
TGTGCCAGCAGCCAAAGCGTGAGTTGGGCCGGGGAGCTGTTTTTT
CASSQSVSWAGELFF
>TRBV10-3|many|TRBJ1-6|TRBD1
TGTGCCATCAGCCCCGGGACAGCCAATTCACCCCTCCACTTT
CAISPGTANSPLHF
>TRBV12-3/TRBV12-4|medium-sized|TRBJ2-7|.
TGTGCCAGCAGTTTAGGGGTTTCCTACGAGCAGTACTTC
CASSLGVSYEQYF
>TRBV9|medium-sized|TRBJ2-5|TRBD2
TGTGCCAGCAGCGCCCGACTAGCGCAAGAGACCCAGTACTTC
CASSARLAQETQYF
>TRBV7-9|few|TRBJ2-3|.
TGTGCCAGCAGCTCCGGGACTCTCGGGGCTGATACGCAGTATTTT
CASSSGTLGADTQYF
>TRBV18|.|TRBJ1-3|.
TGTGCCAGCTCACCCCAACAGGGAGAAAACACCATATATTTT
CASSPQQGENTIYF
>TRBV29-1|few|TRBJ2-7|TRBD2
TGCAGCGTTGTGGTGCCTAGCGGGAGTTACGAGCAGTACTTC
CSVVVPSGSYEQYF
>TRBV2|few|TRBJ1-3|.
TGTGCCAGCAGTGAAATGAGGGATTCTGGAAACACCATATATTTT
CASSEMRDSGNTIYF
>TRBV10-1|medium-sized|TRBJ2-3|.
TGCGCCAGCAGGGGCAGCACAGATACGCAGTATTTT
CASRGSTDTQYF
>TRBV3-1|few|TRBJ1-1|.
TGTGCCAGCAGCCCCAACACGGGCAACACTGAAGCTTTCTTT
CASSPNTGNTEAFF
>TRBV6-2/TRBV6-3|few|TRBJ2-3|.
TGTGCCAGCAGTTACCCCACAGATACGCAGTATTTT
CASSYPTDTQYF
>TRBV6-2/TRBV6-3|medium-sized|TRBJ2-1|TRBD2
TGTGCCAGCAGCGAACAAAAAGGACTAGCGGGAGGGAATGAGCAGTTCTTC
CASSEQKGLAGGNEQFF
>TRBV20-1|.|TRBJ2-7|TRBD2
TGCAGTGCAGGGGAAGCGGGAGGACCCTACGAGCAGTACTTC
CSAGEAGGPYEQYF
>TRBV13|medium-sized|TRBJ1-2|TRBD1
TGTGCCAGCAGCTTCGGGACAGCTAACTATGGCTACACCTTC
CASSFGTANYGYTF
>TRBV20-1|few|TRBJ1-2|TRBD1
TGCAGTGCTAGAATCCGGACAGGGACGGCGGGCTACACCTTC
CSARIRTGTAGYTF
>TRBV30|medium-sized|TRBJ2-3|TRBD2
TGTGCCTGGGAGATCCTAGCGGGAGGGACAGATACGCAGTATTTT
CAWEILAGGTDTQYF
>TRBV11-2|.|TRBJ1-4|.
TGTGCCAGCAGCAAAGCAACTAATGAAAAACTGTTTTTT
CASSKATNEKLFF
>TRBV27|medium-sized|TRBJ1-2|.
TGTGCCAGCAGTTCCGGCCTCAACTATGGCTACACCTTC
CASSSGLNYGYTF
>TRBV6-1|many|TRBJ1-5|.
TGTGCCAGCAGAGAATTACAGGGTGCTGGTCAGCCCCAGCATTTT
CASRELQGAGQPQHF
>TRBV7-9|.|TRBJ2-5|TRBD1
TGTGCCAGCAGCCTCACAGGGGGCTTGGACCAAGAGACCCAGTACTTC
CASSLTGGLDQETQYF
>TRBV5-5|.|TRBJ1-5|.
TGTGCCAGCAGCTTAGGGACCTATCAGCCCCAGCATTTT
CASSLGTYQPQHF
>TRBV6-1|medium-sized|TRBJ2-3|TRBD2
TGTGCCAGCAGCCGTCTAGCGGGAGTGGTTGATACGCAGTATTTT
CASSRLAGVVDTQYF
>TRBV20-1|many|TRBJ2-3|TRBD2
TGCAGTGCTAGAGATTTCCGCCAGATCGGGAGGGCCAAAGATACGCAGTATTTT
CSARDFRQIGRAKDTQYF
>TRBV4-1|.|TRBJ1-5|.
TGCGCCAGCAGCCAAGACCGGGCCAGGGTCCAGCATTTT
CASSQDRARVQHF
>TRBV2|.|TRBJ1-2|.
TGTGCCAGCAGTCGGGGTTTTGCTGAAGGCTACACCTTC
CASSRGFAEGYTF
>TRBV20-1|.|TRBJ2-5|TRBD2
TGCAGTGCTAGAGCATTGGGACTAGCGGGAGGGCAAGGAGAGACCCAGTACTTC
CSARALGLAGGQGETQYF
>TRBV20-1|many|TRBJ2-7|.
TGCAGTGTTAGGGATCTTGCAGAATCCTACGAGCAGTACTTC
CSVRDLAESYEQYF
>TRBV12-3/TRBV12-4|medium-sized|TRBJ2-1|.
TGTGCCAGCAGTTTCCGGATTTTGGGTGGGCTAGGTCTCGATGAGCAGTTCTTC
CASSFRILGGLGLDEQFF
>TRBV24-1|medium-sized|TRBJ1-2|.
TGTGCCACCAGTGATTCTTCCAGGGGAGACTATGGCTACACCTTC
CATSDSSRGDYGYTF
>TRBV6-1|medium-sized|TRBJ1-2|.
TGTGCCAGCAGTGGGACCGCTAACTATGGCTACACCTTC
CASSGTANYGYTF
>TRBV30|many|TRBJ2-3|.
TGTGCCTGGAGTGTGGTCCGTCATACGCAGTATTTT
CAWSVVRHTQYF
>TRBV2|few|TRBJ2-5|.
TGTGCCAGCAGTGGGTATCAAGAGACCCAGTACTTC
CASSGYQETQYF
>TRBV29-1|few|TRBJ1-3|.
TGCAGCGTTGTCTCTGGAAACACCATATATTTT
CSVVSGNTIYF
>TRBV19|many|TRBJ2-1|.
TGTGCCAGTAGTATCCACCTGAGAGAGCAGTTCTTC
CASSIHLREQFF
>TRBV7-8|few|TRBJ2-7|TRBD1
TGTGCCAGCAGCTCGGACAGGGGGTCCTACGAGCAGTACTTC
CASSSDRGSYEQYF
>TRBV11-2|few|TRBJ2-1|.
TGTGCCAGCAGCATCCGTATAGCGGCCAAGAATGAGCAGTTCTTC
CASSIRIAAKNEQFF
>TRBV6-5|.|TRBJ1-1|TRBD1
TGTGCCAGCAGTTACTCGATGCAGGGGGCGAACACTGAAGCTTTCTTT
CASSYSMQGANTEAFF
>TRBV28|medium-sized|TRBJ2-7|.
TGTGCCAGCACCCAGGGCGTCCACGAGCAGTACTTC
CASTQGVHEQYF
>TRBV20-1|medium-sized|TRBJ2-1|TRBD2
TGCAGTGCTAGAGATTTATATAGCGGGAGGGCCAGCTCCTACAATGAGCAGTTCTTC
CSARDLYSGRASSYNEQFF
>TRBV19|.|TRBJ2-6|.
TGTGCCAGTAGTCTCCCTGGGGCCAACGTCCTGACTTTC
CASSLPGANVLTF
>TRBV12-3/TRBV12-4|few|TRBJ1-2|TRBD1
TGTGCCAGCAGTCCGGGACAGGCCCGGGGTGTCTACACCTTC
CASSPGQARGVYTF
>TRBV12-3/TRBV12-4|medium-sized|TRBJ2-3|.
TGTGCCAGCAGTTTGGCTCCCACAGATACGCAGTATTTT
CASSLAPTDTQYF
>TRBV14|.|TRBJ2-1|TRBD2
TGTGCCAGCAGCCCCCCCGGGAGCTGGAGCGGGAGACCATCGATCAATGAGCAGTTCTTC
CASSPPGSWSGRPSINEQFF
>TRBV20-1|.|TRBJ2-1|.
TGCAGTGCACCGGGGACGGTGGGCTACAATGAGCAGTTCTTC
CSAPGTVGYNEQFF
>TRBV5-1|many|TRBJ2-7|TRBD1
TGCGCCAGCAGCTTCGGGGACAGGGTCAACGAGCAGTACTTC
CASSFGDRVNEQYF
>TRBV20-1|.|TRBJ1-1|.
TGCAGTGCCGTCCCCCTCACCCTGAACACTGAAGCTTTCTTT
CSAVPLTLNTEAFF
>TRBV29-1|.|TRBJ2-1|.
TGCAGCGTCGTGCGATCTGCCAATGAGCAGTTCTTC
CSVVRSANEQFF